The 10 T cell receptor beta chains in this list originate from one sample, sequenced in a study of blood T cell repertoires in COVID-19. TCRdb keeps only in-frame clones here, not all; method: immunoSEQ multiplex PCR. The sample includes about 430,000 clones, approximately 92% of them seen just once. Sequenced: PBMCs or T cells enriched from blood (not recorded which). These receptor sequences come from a man aged 25 to 40 who had recovered from COVID-19.

The CDR3 sequence is CASSFLLSENTGELFF. The CDR3 nucleotides are TGCGCCAGCAGCTTTCTCCTTAGCGAGAACACCGGGGAGCTGTTTTTT. The chain employs TRBV5-1 and TRBJ2-2, with D maybe TRBD2 (5 bases). The length of the CDR3 is 16 residues. The V end was cut by 2 bases, the J end by 1 base, with 12 bases between. Looked up from germline, CDR1 is SGHRS and CDR2 is YFSETQ.

The rearrangement uses TRBV27 and TRBJ2-1; 8 bases agree with TRBD1. The CDR3 totals 13 residues. CDR1 and CDR2 from the germline V gene are MNHEY and SMNVEV (reference sequence). V was pared by 4 bases and J by 8 bases, with 4 bases of the junction left unmatched. The CDR3 is CASSWTGLDEQFF. CDR3 in DNA: TGTGCCAGCAGTTGGACAGGGCTCGATGAGCAGTTCTTC.

The V and J genes are TRBV10-3 and TRBJ1-3; D unresolved. V was clipped by 2 bases and J by 8 bases, with 7 bases between them. Germline V gene lookup returns CDR1 ENHRY and CDR2 SYGVKD. The CDR3 loop spans 12 amino acids. Here the CDR3 reads CAISEREDTIYF. The CDR3 bases are TGTGCCATCAGTGAGAGGGAGGACACCATATATTTT.

V is TRBV6-5 and J is TRBJ1-6; D might be TRBD1 (5 bases). From germline, CDR1 is MNHEY and CDR2 SVGAGI. This CDR3 comprises 13 residues. Trimming left V 6 bases short and J 9 bases short, with 12 bases between. The CDR3 spells CASRTLTVSPLHF. The CDR3 DNA sequence: TGTGCCAGCAGAACATTGACAGTTTCACCCCTCCACTTT.

The chain uses TRBV7-2 and TRBJ2-7; 14 bases fit TRBD2. The CDR3 runs 16 residues. J gave up 3 bases and V 4 bases, and 5 bases lay outside the gene matches. CDR1 and CDR2 from the germline V gene are SGHTA and FQGNSA. The CDR3, as DNA: TGTGCCAGCAGCTCCTCTGGACTAGCGGGAGGCTACGAGCAGTACTTC. Protein product: CASSSSGLAGGYEQYF.

V usage is TRBV19 and J usage is TRBJ2-7, with D maybe TRBD2 (6 bases). Trimming took off 6 bases at V and 2 bases at J, with 8 bases between the two ends. This CDR3 has 12 residues. Germline V lookup: CDR1 LNHDA, CDR2 SQIVND (reference sequence). Here the CDR3 DNA reads TGTGCCAGTAGCGGGAGTCCCTACGAGCAGTACTTC. This sequence encodes CASSGSPYEQYF.

Here the CDR3 DNA reads TGTGCCAGCTCACCTACAGGGATCTATGGCTACACCTTC. It codes for CASSPTGIYGYTF. The chain is built from TRBV18 and TRBJ1-2, with D maybe TRBD1 (6 bases). V was pared by 3 bases and J by 4 bases, with 9 bases between. The CDR3 is 13 amino acids. Germline CDR1 KGHSH, CDR2 LQKENI.

The chain couples TRBV7-9 to TRBJ2-1, with a weak D call TRBD2 (7 bases). Germline-derived CDR1 and CDR2 are SEHNR and FQNEAQ (reference sequence). Trimming left V 5 bases short and J 4 bases short, with 15 bases between. The CDR3 has 15 residues. CDR3 nucleotides: TGTGCCAGCAGCCCGGTGGGGGGGCCATACAATGAGCAGTTCTTC. The encoded protein is CASSPVGGPYNEQFF.

The chain employs TRBV28 and TRBJ1-5; 7 bases line up with TRBD1. CDR1 is MDHEN, CDR2 SYDVKM, per germline. There are 14 residues in the CDR3. V lost 3 bases, J lost 4 bases, and 3 bases stayed unmatched. The CDR3 bases are TGTGCCAGCAGTTTGGGGGACAGAAATCAGCCCCAGCATTTT. Translating it yields CASSLGDRNQPQHF.

The chain couples TRBV3-1 (or the pseudogene TRBV3-2) to TRBJ2-1, with D possibly being TRBD2 (6 bases). This CDR3 spans 16 amino acids. The V end was cut by 0 bases, the J end by 1 base, with 10 bases between. CDR1 LGHDT and CDR2 YNNKEL come from the germline V gene (reference sequence). The CDR3 DNA follows: TGTGCCAGCAGCCAAGATTGGCGGGATTCCTACAATGAGCAGTTCTTC. This sequence encodes CASSQDWRDSYNEQFF.